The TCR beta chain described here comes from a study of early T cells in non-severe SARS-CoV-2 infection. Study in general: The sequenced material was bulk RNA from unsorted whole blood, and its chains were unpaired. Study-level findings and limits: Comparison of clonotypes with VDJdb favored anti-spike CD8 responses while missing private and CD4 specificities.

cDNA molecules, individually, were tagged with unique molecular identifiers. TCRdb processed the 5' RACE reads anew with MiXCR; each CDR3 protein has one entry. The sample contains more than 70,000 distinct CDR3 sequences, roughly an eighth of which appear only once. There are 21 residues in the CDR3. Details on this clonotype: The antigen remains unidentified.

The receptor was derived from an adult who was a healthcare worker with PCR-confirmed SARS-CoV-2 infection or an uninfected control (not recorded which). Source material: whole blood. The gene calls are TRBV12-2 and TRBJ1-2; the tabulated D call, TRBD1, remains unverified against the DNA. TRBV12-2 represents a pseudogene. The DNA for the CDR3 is TGTGCAAGTCGCTTAGTATTTCCGTGGGACGTGCGAAGGCACTTGAACTATGGCTACACCTTC. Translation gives CASRLVFPWDVRRHLNYGYTF.